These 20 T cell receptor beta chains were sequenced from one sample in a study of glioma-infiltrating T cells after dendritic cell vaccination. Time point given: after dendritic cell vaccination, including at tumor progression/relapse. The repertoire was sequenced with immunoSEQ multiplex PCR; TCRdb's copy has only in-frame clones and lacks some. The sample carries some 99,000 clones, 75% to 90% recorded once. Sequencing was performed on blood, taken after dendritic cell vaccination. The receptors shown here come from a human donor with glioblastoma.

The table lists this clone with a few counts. The CDR3 loop is CSGKGGGLVETQYF. The CDR3 DNA sequence: TGCAGCGGGAAGGGAGGGGGTCTCGTAGAGACCCAGTACTTC. The chain uses TRBV29-1 and TRBJ2-5; possible D gene TRBD2, 7 bases. Germline V gene lookup returns CDR1 SQVTM and CDR2 ANQGSEA. Deletions cut 7 bases from V and 4 bases from J, with 19 bases between. CDR3 length: 14 residues.

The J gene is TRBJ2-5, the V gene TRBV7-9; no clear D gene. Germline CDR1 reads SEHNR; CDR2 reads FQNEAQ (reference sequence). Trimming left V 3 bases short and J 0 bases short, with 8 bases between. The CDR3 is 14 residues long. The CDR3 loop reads CASSFPRDQETQYF. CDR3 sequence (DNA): TGTGCCAGCAGCTTCCCTCGGGACCAAGAGACCCAGTACTTC.

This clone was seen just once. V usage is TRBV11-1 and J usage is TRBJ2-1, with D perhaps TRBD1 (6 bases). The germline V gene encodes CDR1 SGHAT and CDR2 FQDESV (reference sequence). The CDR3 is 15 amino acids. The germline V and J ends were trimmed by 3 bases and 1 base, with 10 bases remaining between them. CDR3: CASSFGQFSYNEQFF. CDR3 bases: TGTGCCAGCAGCTTTGGACAGTTTTCCTACAATGAGCAGTTCTTC.

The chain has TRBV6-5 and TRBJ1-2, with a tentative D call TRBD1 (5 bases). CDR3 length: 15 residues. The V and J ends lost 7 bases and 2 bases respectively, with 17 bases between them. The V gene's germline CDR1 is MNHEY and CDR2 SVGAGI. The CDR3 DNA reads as TGTGCCAGCACCCCCGGCAGGGCAGAGAACTATGGCTACACCTTC. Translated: CASTPGRAENYGYTF.

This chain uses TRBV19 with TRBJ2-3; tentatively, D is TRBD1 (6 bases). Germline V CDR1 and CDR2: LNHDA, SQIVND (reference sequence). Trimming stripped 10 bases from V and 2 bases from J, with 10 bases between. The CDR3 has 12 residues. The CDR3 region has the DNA TGTGCCACCGGGACAAACACAGATACGCAGTATTTT. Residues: CATGTNTDTQYF. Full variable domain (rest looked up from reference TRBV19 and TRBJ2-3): DGGITQSPKYLFRKEGQNVTLSCEQNLNHDAMYWYRQDPGQGLRLIYYSQIVNDFQKGDIAEGYSVSREKKESFPLTVTSAQKNPTAFYLCATGTNTDTQYFGPGTRLTVL.

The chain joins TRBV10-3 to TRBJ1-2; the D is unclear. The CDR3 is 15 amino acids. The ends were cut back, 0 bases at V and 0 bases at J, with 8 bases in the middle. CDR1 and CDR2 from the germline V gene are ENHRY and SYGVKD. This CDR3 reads CAISESIIANYGYTF. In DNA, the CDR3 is TGTGCCATCAGTGAGTCGATAATAGCTAACTATGGCTACACCTTC.

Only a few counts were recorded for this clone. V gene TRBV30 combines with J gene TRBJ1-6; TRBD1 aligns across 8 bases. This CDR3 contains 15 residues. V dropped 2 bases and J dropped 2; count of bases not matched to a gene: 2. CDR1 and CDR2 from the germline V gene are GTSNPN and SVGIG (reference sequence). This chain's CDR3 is CAWSSTGAYNSPLHF. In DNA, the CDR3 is TGTGCCTGGAGTTCGACAGGGGCCTATAATTCACCCCTCCACTTT.

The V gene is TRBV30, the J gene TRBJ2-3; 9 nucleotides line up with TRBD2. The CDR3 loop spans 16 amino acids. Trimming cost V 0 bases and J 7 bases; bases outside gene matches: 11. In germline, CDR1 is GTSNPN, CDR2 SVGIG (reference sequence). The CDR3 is CAWSVHRLAVVNTQYF. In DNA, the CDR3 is TGTGCCTGGAGTGTGCATCGACTAGCGGTGGTGAATACGCAGTATTTT.

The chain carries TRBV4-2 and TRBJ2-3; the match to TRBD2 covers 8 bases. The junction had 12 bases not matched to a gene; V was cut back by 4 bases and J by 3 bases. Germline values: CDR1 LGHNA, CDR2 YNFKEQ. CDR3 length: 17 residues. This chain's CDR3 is CASSRFSGGGQTDTQYF. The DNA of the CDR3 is TGTGCCAGCAGCCGGTTTTCCGGGGGGGGCCAGACAGATACGCAGTATTTT.

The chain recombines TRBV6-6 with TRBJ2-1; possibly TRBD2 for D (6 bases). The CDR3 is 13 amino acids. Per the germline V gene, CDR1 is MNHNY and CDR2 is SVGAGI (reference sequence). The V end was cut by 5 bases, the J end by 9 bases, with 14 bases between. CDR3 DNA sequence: TGTGCCAGCAGTGTCAGGAGGGACCGTGAGCAGTTCTTC. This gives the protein CASSVRRDREQFF.

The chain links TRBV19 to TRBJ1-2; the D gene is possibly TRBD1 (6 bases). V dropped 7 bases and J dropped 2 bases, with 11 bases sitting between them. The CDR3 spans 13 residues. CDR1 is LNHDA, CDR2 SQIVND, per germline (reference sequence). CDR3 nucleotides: TGTGCCAGTAACAGGGTTCGGAACTATGGCTACACCTTC. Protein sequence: CASNRVRNYGYTF.

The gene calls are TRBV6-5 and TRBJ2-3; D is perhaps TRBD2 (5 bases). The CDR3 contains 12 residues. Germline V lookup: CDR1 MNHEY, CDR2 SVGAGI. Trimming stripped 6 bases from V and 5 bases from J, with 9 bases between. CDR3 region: CASRSGVDTQYF. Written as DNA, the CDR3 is TGTGCCAGCAGGAGCGGTGTAGATACGCAGTATTTT.

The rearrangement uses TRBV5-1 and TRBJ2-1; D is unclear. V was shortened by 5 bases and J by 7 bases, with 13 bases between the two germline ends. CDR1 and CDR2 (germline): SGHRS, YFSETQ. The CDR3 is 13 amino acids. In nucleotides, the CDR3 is TGCGCCAGCAGAGTGACTCCCAGAAATGAGCAGTTCTTC. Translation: CASRVTPRNEQFF.

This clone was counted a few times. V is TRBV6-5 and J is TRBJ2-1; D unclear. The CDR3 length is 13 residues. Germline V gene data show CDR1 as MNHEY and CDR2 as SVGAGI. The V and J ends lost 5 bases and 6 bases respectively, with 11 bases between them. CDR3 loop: CASSEWALNEQFF. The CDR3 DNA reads TGTGCCAGCAGTGAATGGGCCCTCAATGAGCAGTTCTTC.

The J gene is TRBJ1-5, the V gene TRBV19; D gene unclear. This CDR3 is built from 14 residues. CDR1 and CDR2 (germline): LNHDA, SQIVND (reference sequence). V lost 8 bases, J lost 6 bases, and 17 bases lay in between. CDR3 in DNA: TGTGCCAGTTCGCCGGGGTCCGGGTTTCAGCCCCAGCATTTT. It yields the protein CASSPGSGFQPQHF.

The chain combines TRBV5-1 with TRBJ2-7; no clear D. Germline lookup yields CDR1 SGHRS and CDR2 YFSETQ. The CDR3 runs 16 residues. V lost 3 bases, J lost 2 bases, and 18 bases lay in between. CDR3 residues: CASSWAQPLGTYEQYF. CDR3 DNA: TGCGCCAGCAGCTGGGCTCAACCCCTCGGCACCTACGAGCAGTACTTC.

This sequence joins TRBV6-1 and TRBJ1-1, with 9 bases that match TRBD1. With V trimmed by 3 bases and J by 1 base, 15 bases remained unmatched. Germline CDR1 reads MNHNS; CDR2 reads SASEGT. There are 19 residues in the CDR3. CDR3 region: CASSDDRGWVGGKNTEAFF. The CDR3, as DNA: TGTGCCAGCAGTGATGACAGGGGGTGGGTTGGAGGTAAGAACACTGAAGCTTTCTTT.

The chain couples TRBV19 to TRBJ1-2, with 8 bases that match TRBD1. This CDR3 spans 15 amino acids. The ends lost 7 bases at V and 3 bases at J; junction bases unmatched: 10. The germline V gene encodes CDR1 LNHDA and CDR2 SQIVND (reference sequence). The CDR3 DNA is TGTGCCAGTACCTCCCTACAGGGGGGGGACTATGGCTACACCTTC. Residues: CASTSLQGGDYGYTF.

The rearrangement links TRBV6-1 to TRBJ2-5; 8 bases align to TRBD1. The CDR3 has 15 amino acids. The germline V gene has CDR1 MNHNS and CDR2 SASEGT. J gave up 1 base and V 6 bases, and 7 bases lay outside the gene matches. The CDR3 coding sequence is TGTGCCAGCAGGGTGGACAGGGCGCCCCAAGAGACCCAGTACTTC. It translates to CASRVDRAPQETQYF.

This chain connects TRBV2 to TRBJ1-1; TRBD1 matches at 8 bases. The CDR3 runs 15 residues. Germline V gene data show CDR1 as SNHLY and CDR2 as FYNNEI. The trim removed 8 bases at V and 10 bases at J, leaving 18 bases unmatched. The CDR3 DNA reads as TGTGCCAGCCACCCCGGGACAGGTGTAATGTGGGGAGCTTTCTTT. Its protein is CASHPGTGVMWGAFF.